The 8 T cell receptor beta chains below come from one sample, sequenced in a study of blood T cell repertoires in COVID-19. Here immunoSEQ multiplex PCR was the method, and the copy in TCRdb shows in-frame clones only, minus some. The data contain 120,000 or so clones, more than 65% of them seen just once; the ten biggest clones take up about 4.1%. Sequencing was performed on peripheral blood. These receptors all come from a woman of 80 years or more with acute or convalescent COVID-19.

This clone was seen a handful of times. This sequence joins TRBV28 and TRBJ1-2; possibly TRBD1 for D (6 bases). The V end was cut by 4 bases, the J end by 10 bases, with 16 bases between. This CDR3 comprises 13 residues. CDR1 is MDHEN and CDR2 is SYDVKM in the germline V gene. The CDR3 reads CASSSGAAADYTF. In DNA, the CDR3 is TGTGCCAGCAGTTCAGGGGCCGCGGCCGACTACACCTTC.

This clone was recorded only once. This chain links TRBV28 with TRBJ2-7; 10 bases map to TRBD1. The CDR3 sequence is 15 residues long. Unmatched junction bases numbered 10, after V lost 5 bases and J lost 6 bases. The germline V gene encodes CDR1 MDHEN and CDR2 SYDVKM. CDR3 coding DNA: TGTGCCAGCAGTCCAACCCCGGGACAGGGGTCCGAGCAGTACTTC. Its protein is CASSPTPGQGSEQYF.

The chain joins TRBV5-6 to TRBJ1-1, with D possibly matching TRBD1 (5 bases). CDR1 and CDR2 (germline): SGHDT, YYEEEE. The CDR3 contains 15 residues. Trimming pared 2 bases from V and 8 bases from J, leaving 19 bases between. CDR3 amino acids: CASSFPTVPNGEAFF. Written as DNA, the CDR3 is TGTGCCAGCAGCTTCCCGACAGTGCCCAACGGGGAAGCTTTCTTT.

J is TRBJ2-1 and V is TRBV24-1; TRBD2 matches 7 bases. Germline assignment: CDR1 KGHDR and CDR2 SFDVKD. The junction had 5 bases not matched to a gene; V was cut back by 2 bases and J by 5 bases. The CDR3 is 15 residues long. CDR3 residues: CATSDWRGGDNEQFF. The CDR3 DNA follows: TGTGCCACCAGTGATTGGCGCGGGGGAGACAATGAGCAGTTCTTC.

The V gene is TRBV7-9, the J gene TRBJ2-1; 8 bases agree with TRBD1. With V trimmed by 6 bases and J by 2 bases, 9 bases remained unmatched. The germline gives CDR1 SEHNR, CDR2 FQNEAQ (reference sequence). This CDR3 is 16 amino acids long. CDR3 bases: TGTGCCAGCAGTGCACCAGGGGGCCTCGCCTACAATGAGCAGTTCTTC. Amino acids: CASSAPGGLAYNEQFF.

CDR3 in amino acids: CASGWDPGAEAFF. CDR3 bases: TGTGCTAGTGGTTGGGACCCAGGGGCTGAAGCTTTCTTT. The gene calls are TRBV12-5 and TRBJ1-1; D may be TRBD1 (6 bases). This CDR3 contains 13 residues. V lost 4 bases and J 6 bases, leaving 12 bases between the germline ends. The germline V gene has CDR1 LGHNT and CDR2 FRNRAP.

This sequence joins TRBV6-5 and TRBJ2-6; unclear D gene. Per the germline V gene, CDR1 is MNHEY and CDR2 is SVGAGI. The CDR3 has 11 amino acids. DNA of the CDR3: TGTGCTACGACAGGGGCCAACGTCCTGACTTTC. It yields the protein CATTGANVLTF.

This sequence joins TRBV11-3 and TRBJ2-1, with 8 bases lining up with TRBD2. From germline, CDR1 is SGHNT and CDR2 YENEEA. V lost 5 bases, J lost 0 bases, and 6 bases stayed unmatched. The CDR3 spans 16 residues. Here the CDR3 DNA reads TGTGCCAGCAGCCGGGGGGGCGGGAGCTCCTACAATGAGCAGTTCTTC. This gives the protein CASSRGGGSSYNEQFF.